Listed below are T cell receptor beta chains from one sample, sequenced in a study of cytomegalovirus exposure and HLA in healthy donors. TCRdb keeps only in-frame clones here, not all; method: immunoSEQ multiplex PCR. Among about 160,000 clones listed, less than 90% were seen once. The sequenced sample consisted of PBMCs. Every receptor here comes from a male donor in good health and CMV-seropositive. Each CDR3 is given with its conserved first and last residue. The order of the fields is D gene, V gene, J gene, CDR3 length, clone size, CDR3 DNA, CDR3 protein. The D gene is left open where the match is weak. Not every row has a clone size; where given, it reads once, few, many or a size class.

NA,TRBV6-6,TRBJ1-1,14,NA,TGTGCCAGCAGCCCGACAGGACAGAACACTGAAGCTTTCTTT,CASSPTGQNTEAFF
NA,TRBV15,TRBJ2-7,14,NA,TGTGCCACCAGCAGAGAGGGGGGCTCCTACGAGCAGTACTTC,CATSREGGSYEQYF
TRBD1,TRBV4-3,TRBJ2-3,16,NA,TGCGCCAGCAGCCAGTCCCGGGACAGGGCCACAGATACGCAGTATTTT,CASSQSRDRATDTQYF
TRBD2,TRBV5-1,TRBJ2-3,20,NA,TGCGCCAGCAGCCTATTGGGACTAGCGGGAGCAGGAGGCGGCACAGATACGCAGTATTTT,CASSLLGLAGAGGGTDTQYF
TRBD2,TRBV6-1,TRBJ2-1,14,NA,TGTGCCAGCGAACCTAGCGGGAGTAGGAGTGAGCAGTTCTTC,CASEPSGSRSEQFF
NA,TRBV5-1,TRBJ1-1,14,NA,TGCGCCAGCAGGGAAGGGGTGGGGGCCACTGAAGCTTTCTTT,CASREGVGATEAFF
NA,TRBV11-3,TRBJ2-2,14,NA,TGTGCCAGCAGCCGGGACTCGAAGTCCGGGGAGCTGTTTTTT,CASSRDSKSGELFF
TRBD1,TRBV18,TRBJ2-5,16,NA,TGTGCCAGCTCTCGTTCCGGGACAGGGTCTGGAGAGACCCAGTACTTC,CASSRSGTGSGETQYF
NA,TRBV4-1,TRBJ2-5,14,NA,TGCGCCAGCAGCCAAGTAAGGGGGGGAGAGACCCAGTACTTC,CASSQVRGGETQYF
TRBD1,TRBV6-5,TRBJ2-7,15,NA,TGTGCCAGCAGTTACCGACCAGGGGGCTCCGGCGAGCAGTACTTC,CASSYRPGGSGEQYF
TRBD2,TRBV4-3,TRBJ2-1,17,NA,TGCGCCAGCAGCCAAGAAAGACTAGCGGAGTCCTACAATGAGCAGTTCTTC,CASSQERLAESYNEQFF
TRBD2,TRBV5-4,TRBJ2-1,16,few,TGTGCCAGCAGCCTACCGGGACTAGCGGGTACCCATGAGCAGTTCTTC,CASSLPGLAGTHEQFF
NA,TRBV5-1,TRBJ2-7,15,NA,TGCGCCAGCAGCTACTTCCCGGGACTTAGCTACGAGCAGTACTTC,CASSYFPGLSYEQYF
NA,TRBV30,TRBJ1-5,15,NA,TGTGCCTGGAACCGACAGATCGCCGTCGGAGAGCCCCAGCATTTT,CAWNRQIAVGEPQHF
NA,TRBV7-9,TRBJ2-3,15,once,TGTGCCAGCAGCTTGGGTGAGGGTGGCGCAGATACGCAGTATTTT,CASSLGEGGADTQYF
TRBD2,TRBV5-1,TRBJ2-2,17,NA,TGCGCCAGCAGCTTGGTGGGCGGGAGGACCAACACCGGGGAGCTGTTTTTT,CASSLVGGRTNTGELFF
TRBD2,TRBV27,TRBJ2-2,13,NA,TGTGCCAGCAGTTGGGAGGGCGCCGGGGAGCTGTTTTTT,CASSWEGAGELFF
NA,TRBV19,TRBJ1-2,15,NA,TGTGCCAGTAGTATAGACGCGGGCACGGCTTATGGCTACACCTTC,CASSIDAGTAYGYTF
TRBD1,TRBV14,TRBJ2-4,18,once,TGTGCCAGCAGCCTGGGGACAGGGGATTTCACAGCCAAAAACATTCAGTACTTC,CASSLGTGDFTAKNIQYF
TRBD2,TRBV27,TRBJ2-7,14,NA,TGTGCCAGCAGTTTACTAGCGGGAGATCTTAGGGAGTACTTC,CASSLLAGDLREYF
NA,TRBV28,TRBJ2-1,14,NA,TGTGCCAGCATACCACTAGACTCCTACAATGAGCAGTTCTTC,CASIPLDSYNEQFF
TRBD1,TRBV5-1,TRBJ1-1,15,NA,TGCGCCAGCAGCTTTGGGACAGGGGTGTTTACTGAAGCTTTCTTT,CASSFGTGVFTEAFF
NA,TRBV27,TRBJ1-1,16,NA,TGTGCCAGCAGTATTAGGCATCCGGGGTTAGGGACTGAAGCTTTCTTT,CASSIRHPGLGTEAFF
NA,TRBV12-2,TRBJ2-5,15,NA,TGTGCAAGTCGCTACTCCGGGACAGTCTGGGAGACCCAGTACTTC,CASRYSGTVWETQYF
NA,TRBV10-3,TRBJ1-4,16,NA,TGTGCCATCAGTGGAGGACAGACCAACACTAATGAAAAACTGTTTTTT,CAISGGQTNTNEKLFF
TRBD2,TRBV19,TRBJ2-3,14,NA,TGTGCCAGTAGTACGGCGGGGGGAGCAGATACGCAGTATTTT,CASSTAGGADTQYF
NA,TRBV28,TRBJ1-4,15,once,TGTGCCAGCAGTTTCCAGCTGGGCCACGATGAAAAACTGTTTTTT,CASSFQLGHDEKLFF
TRBD1,TRBV27,TRBJ2-5,14,few,TGTGCCAGCAGTTTAACGGACAGGGGGGAGACCCAGTACTTC,CASSLTDRGETQYF
NA,TRBV5-4,TRBJ2-7,15,NA,TGTGCCAGCAGCTTGTCGGGGGCCAGGGGGGACGAGCAGTACTTC,CASSLSGARGDEQYF
TRBD2,TRBV27,TRBJ2-3,16,NA,TGTGCCAGCACCCTTTGGGGGGGGACTAGCACAGATACGCAGTATTTT,CASTLWGGTSTDTQYF
NA,TRBV5-1,TRBJ2-2,14,few,TGCGCCAGCAGCTTGTCTTTCCCTGAGCCGCGGCTGTTTTTT,CASSLSFPEPRLFF
TRBD2,TRBV2,TRBJ2-3,15,NA,TGTGCCAGCAAATCGAGGCTAGCGGGAGCAGATACGCAGTATTTT,CASKSRLAGADTQYF
TRBD2,TRBV7-9,TRBJ2-7,18,NA,TGTGCCAGCAGCTCCGTGGGACTAGCGGGTTTTTACTCCTACGAGCAGTACTTC,CASSSVGLAGFYSYEQYF